The rows below give T cell receptor beta chains drawn from one sample of a study of tumor-infiltrating lymphocytes in primary liver carcinoma. From the multiplex PCR reads, TCRdb called clonotypes with MiXCR, one entry per CDR3 protein. The sample includes about 54,000 distinct CDR3 sequences, 70% to 80% of them seen just once. Sequencing was done on a sample of liver tumor tissue from sampling region 2. Receptors originate from a man aged 40-50 years with primary liver carcinoma and hepatitis B virus infection. CDR3s include the opening cysteine and the closing phenylalanine or tryptophan. The D gene is left open where the match is weak. Size is omitted from some rows. Given values are once, few, many or a class for expanded clones.

j_call d_call clone_size v_call cdr3_length cdr3_nt cdr3_aa
TRBJ2-7 - - TRBV7-9 14 TGTGCCAGCAGCCCAAACAGGGTTCCCGACAAGCAGCACTTC CASSPNRVPDKQHF
TRBJ1-1 - once TRBV12-3/TRBV12-4 13 TGTGCCAGCAGCTTAAATTCTCTCGCTGAAGCTTTCTTT CASSLNSLAEAFF
TRBJ1-2 TRBD1 many TRBV5-4 17 TGTGCCAGCAGCTTGGCCGGACAGGGGAGAACTAACTATGGCTACACCTTC CASSLAGQGRTNYGYTF
TRBJ1-2 TRBD1 - TRBV28 16 TGTCCCAGCAGTTCCGGGACAGTGGATAAGGGCTATGCCTACACCTTC CPSSSGTVDKGYAYTF
TRBJ2-7 TRBD2 - TRBV2 15 TGTGCCATCAAGTCTTCACTAGCGGGAGTTGACGAGCAGTACTTC CAIKSSLAGVDEQYF
TRBJ2-3 - - TRBV6-2/TRBV6-3 16 TGTGCCAGCAGTCCCTCCTCGACCACCCTCATGGATACGCAGTATTTT CASSPSSTTLMDTQYF
TRBJ2-1 TRBD2 - TRBV29-1 14 TGCAGCGCCCTCAAAGCGGGAGAGCCAAATGAGCAGTTTTTC CSALKAGEPNEQFF
TRBJ2-3 TRBD2 - TRBV10-3 15 TGTGCCATCAGTGAGAGAGCGGGAGCGCCAGATACGCAGTATTTT CAISERAGAPDTQYF
TRBJ2-1 - many TRBV28 12 TGTGCCAGCAGTGGGAGCGCGGAGGAGCAGTTCTTC CASSGSAEEQFF
TRBJ2-7 - - TRBV5-4 13 TGTGCCAGCAGGATGGACAGAGTCTACGAGCAGTACTTC CASRMDRVYEQYF
TRBJ2-3 TRBD1 many TRBV7-9 16 TGTGCCAGCAGCTCACCCGGGACAGGGGTAGCAGATACGCAGTATTTT CASSSPGTGVADTQYF
TRBJ2-3 TRBD2 large TRBV11-2 15 TGTGCCAGCAGCCACACTAGCGGCTTCGAGGATACGCAGTATTTT CASSHTSGFEDTQYF
TRBJ2-7 - many TRBV4-1 16 TGCGCCAGCAGCCAGGCCCTCGGGACGGCAGCCTACGAGCAGTACTTC CASSQALGTAAYEQYF
TRBJ1-1 - - TRBV6-5 14 TGTGCCAGCAGTTACGGGGGTAGTAACACTGGAGCTTTATTT CASSYGGSNTGALF
TRBJ1-4 - once TRBV6-1 13 TGTGCCAGCAGGAAGCAGGAGAGGGGAAAACTGTTTTTT CASRKQERGKLFF
TRBJ1-4 TRBD1 - TRBV10-2 15 TGCGCCTACAGTCAGTCGGGACAGGGAAGCGAAAAACTGTTTTTT CAYSQSGQGSEKLFF
TRBJ2-2 - - TRBV11-2 15 TGCACCAGCAACTTAGCGTGGGAGAACACCGGGGAGCTGTTTTTT CTSNLAWENTGELFF